This T cell receptor beta chain was recorded in a study of blood T cell repertoires in COVID-19. This clone showed up just once. Participants reported their clinical history, and cohort assignment relied on those reports. V was cut by 3 bases and J by 1 base, with 13 bases left in between. The CDR3 contains 15 residues. Germline V gives CDR1 SGDLS, CDR2 YYNGEE. Methods used by the authors: Amplified reference gene primers provided the basis for estimating nucleated cell counts. This table comes from immunoSEQ multiplex PCR, and its TCRdb copy is limited to in-frame clones, with some not included. That table is the source of V, J and clone size, and D and trimming were worked out from the DNA. The sample records hundreds of thousands of clones, over 75% being singletons.

The V call is TRBV9, the J call TRBJ1-1; TRBD1 is a possible D gene (5 bases). Sequencing used PBMCs or T cells enriched from blood (not recorded which). The TCR sequence derives from a woman under 30 who had been exposed to COVID-19. CDR3 loop: CASSADQGKNTEAFF. CDR3 sequence (DNA): TGTGCCAGCAGCGCAGACCAGGGAAAGAACACTGAAGCTTTCTTT.